The clone carrying this TCR beta chain was picked up a small number of times. Its antigen is undetermined. This sample stems from a study of identical twins. Trimming took off 5 bases at V and 0 bases at J, with 7 bases between the two ends. This CDR3 contains 14 residues. CDR1 and CDR2 (germline): SEHNR, FQNEAQ (reference sequence). Study outcomes and limitations: Carriage of fewer insertions was seen in abundant cord blood beta clonotypes, whereas memory repertoires showed none. Zero-insertion analyses were open to partial confounding by invariant MAIT and iNKT cells. Twins shared out-of-frame alpha sequences with excess low generation probability.

Template switching introduced a universal primer site, and the cDNA bore unique molecular identifiers. Via MiXCR, TCRdb re-called the 5' RACE reads, giving one row per CDR3 protein. The repertoire includes some 460,000 distinct CDR3 sequences, over 12% of them detected once, and around 0.48% sits in the top ten. The same data also went into a second study, on yellow fever vaccine responses in identical twins.

The sample consisted of CD4+ T cells sorted from blood. This chain uses TRBV7-9 with TRBJ1-4; D possibly corresponds to TRBD1 (5 bases). The sequence derives from a woman under 30 in good health. CDR3: CASSMTATNEKLFF. CDR3 nucleotide sequence: TGTGCCAGCAGCATGACAGCAACTAATGAAAAACTGTTTTTT. Full variable domain (rest looked up from reference TRBV7-9 and TRBJ1-4): DTGVSQNPRHKITKRGQNVTFRCDPISEHNRLYWYRQTLGQGPEFLTYFQNEAQLEKSRLLSDRFSAERPKGSFSTLEIQRTEQGDSAMYLCASSMTATNEKLFFGSGTQLSVL.